These 27 T cell receptor beta chains were all obtained from the same sample, sequenced in a study of Graves' ophthalmopathy and Graves' hyperthyroidism. Investigators amplified TCR beta CDR3 regions from RNA transcripts. HTBI primers primed a first-round RT-PCR, and a second-round multiplex PCR followed. TCRdb processed the multiplex PCR reads anew with MiXCR; each CDR3 protein has one entry. This sample yields over 650,000 distinct CDR3 sequences, of which more than 40% are seen a single time; 3.3% belongs to the top ten. Sequenced input: peripheral blood. Receptors were obtained from an adult man with Graves' ophthalmopathy.

This chain uses TRBV6-6 with TRBJ2-3; possible D gene TRBD2, 5 bases. Germline CDR1 reads MNHNY; CDR2 reads SVGAGI (reference sequence). The CDR3 has 11 residues. The V gene lost 7 bases and the J gene lost 15 bases, with 17 bases spanning the gap. The CDR3 DNA reads as TGTGCCAGCAACCTGCGAGAGGGCTCCTATTTT. Encoded protein: CASNLREGSYF.

This clonotype was seen many times. This chain links TRBV5-1 with TRBJ2-7, with 7 bases matching TRBD1. CDR3 length equals 14 residues. Germline V lookup: CDR1 SGHRS, CDR2 YFSETQ. V shed 0 bases and J 6 bases; nucleotides not matched to a gene: 6. The CDR3 coding sequence is TGCGCCAGCAGCTTGGGACAGGGTGGTGGCGAGCAGTACTTC. Encoded protein: CASSLGQGGGEQYF.

This clonotype occurred many times. The junction shows a germline mismatch at one end, possibly a read error. This chain links TRBV7-9 with TRBJ2-5; TRBD2 aligns across 8 bases. Germline V gives CDR1 SEHNR, CDR2 FQNEAQ (reference sequence). The CDR3 is made up of 17 amino acids. The CDR3 protein is CASSLGTSSRLEETKYF. DNA for the CDR3: TGTGCCAGCAGCTTAGGGACTAGCTCGAGGTTGGAAGAGACCAAGTACTTC.

In the case of this clonotype: A clone one base away is much larger, so this may be a read error. The chain is built from TRBV7-9 and TRBJ1-1; perhaps TRBD1 as D (6 bases). Germline values: CDR1 SEHNR, CDR2 FQNEAQ (reference sequence). This CDR3 contains 14 residues. CDR3 nucleotide sequence: TGTGCCAGCAGCTCCAGGGGTGGGAACACTGAAGCTTCCTTT. It codes for CASSSRGGNTEASF.

This clonotype was picked up many times. This chain uses TRBV29-1 with TRBJ2-2; the D is unclear. Trimming left V 4 bases short and J 5 bases short, with 8 bases between. This CDR3 contains 12 residues. Germline V gives CDR1 SQVTM, CDR2 ANQGSEA. Here the CDR3 reads CSVVGVTGELFF. The CDR3, as DNA: TGCAGCGTTGTTGGAGTAACCGGGGAGCTGTTTTTT.

This clonotype was detected once. An end of the junction does not agree with germline; a read error may underlie this. This chain uses TRBV5-6 with TRBJ2-7; a weak D match, TRBD2 (5 bases). CDR1 is SGHDT and CDR2 is YYEEEE in the germline V gene. The CDR3 sequence is 9 residues long. In DNA, the CDR3 is TGTGCCAGCAGCTTAGCGGAATTCTTC. Amino acids: CASSLAEFF. Full variable domain (outside the CDR3, taken from reference TRBV5-6 and TRBJ2-7): DAGVTQSPTHLIKTRGQQVTLRCSPKSGHDTVSWYQQALGQGPQFIFQYYEEEERQRGNFPDRFSGHQFPNYSSELNVNALLLGDSALYLCASSLAEFFGPGTRLTVT.

As to this clonotype: A much bigger clone sits one base away, suggesting this may be a read error. The rearrangement uses TRBV13 and TRBJ2-5, with D unclear. Between the trimmed V and J ends, which lost 7 bases and 3 bases, there was a span of 3 bases. CDR1 is PRHDT and CDR2 is FYEKMQ in the germline V gene (reference sequence). This CDR3 spans 10 amino acids. CDR3 protein: CASTEETQYF. The CDR3 DNA reads as TGTGCCAGCACGGAAGAGACCCAGTACTTC.

The chain is built from TRBV19 and TRBJ1-1; D may be TRBD1 (5 bases). In germline, CDR1 is LNHDA, CDR2 SQIVND (reference sequence). The ends were cut back, 4 bases at V and 5 bases at J, with 11 bases in the middle. The CDR3 is made up of 13 amino acids. The CDR3 region has the DNA TGTGCCAGTAGTACCTCAGGGTGGACTGAAGCTTTCTTT. This translates into CASSTSGWTEAFF.

The chain's CDR3 is CAFAKEGEQYF. The CDR3 coding sequence is TGTGCTTTTGCGAAGGAGGGCGAGCAGTACTTC. V and J are TRBV15 and TRBJ2-7, with D perhaps matching TRBD2 (6 bases). Germline CDR1 and CDR2: LNHNV and YYDKDF (reference sequence). The CDR3 totals 11 residues.

This sequence joins TRBV19 and TRBJ2-2; 11 nucleotides match TRBD2. Germline V lookup: CDR1 LNHDA, CDR2 SQIVND (reference sequence). V was pared by 6 bases and J by 3 bases, with 6 bases of the junction left unmatched. This CDR3 is 16 amino acids long. The CDR3 loop reads CASSRLAGTDTGELFF. The CDR3 DNA reads as TGTGCCAGTAGCCGACTAGCGGGGACCGACACCGGGGAGCTGTTTTTT.

The chain employs TRBV2 and TRBJ2-6; 9 bases align to TRBD1. The CDR3 runs 14 residues. J was trimmed by 10 bases and V by 5 bases; bases with no gene match: 6. CDR1 is SNHLY, CDR2 FYNNEI, per germline. This CDR3 reads CASSYLGQGNVLTF. In nucleotides, the CDR3 is TGTGCCAGCAGTTACCTGGGACAGGGAAACGTCCTGACTTTC.

On this clonotype: The conserved final phenylalanine or tryptophan is absent from the CDR3, which likely points to a read error. The gene calls are TRBV7-3 and TRBJ2-7; 13 bases match TRBD2. The ends lost 3 bases at V and 3 bases at J; junction bases unmatched: 2. There are 15 residues in the CDR3. Germline loops: CDR1 SGHTA, CDR2 FQGTGA. CDR3 DNA: TGTGCCAGCAGCTTGGGACTAGCGGGACTCTACGAGCAGTACCTC. Its protein is CASSLGLAGLYEQYL.

This clonotype was recorded at least ten times. A read error may produce the germline difference seen at one junction end. This chain connects TRBV5-1 to TRBJ2-7; 9 bases are a match to TRBD1. CDR1 is SGHRS and CDR2 is YFSETQ in the germline V gene. The CDR3 contains 14 residues. CDR3 sequence (DNA): TGTGCCAGCAGCTCCGGGACAGGGTCCTACGAGCAGTACTTC. Protein: CASSSGTGSYEQYF.

This clonotype has ten or more counts. This sequence joins TRBV29-1 and TRBJ2-2; D possibly corresponds to TRBD1 (6 bases). The CDR3 spans 14 residues. Looked up from germline, CDR1 is SQVTM and CDR2 is ANQGSEA. Deletions cut 8 bases from V and 2 bases from J, with 15 bases between. For the CDR3, the DNA is TGCAGCCGCGAAACAGGGTACAACACCGGGGAGCTGTTTTTT. This encodes CSRETGYNTGELFF.

The V gene is TRBV9, the J gene TRBJ1-4; 11 bases agree with TRBD1. Germline lookup yields CDR1 SGDLS and CDR2 YYNGEE. The J segment lost 7 bases and the V segment lost 3 bases, leaving 8 bases of the junction unmatched. The CDR3 is 16 amino acids. CDR3 region: CASSASRDRGSEKLFF. The CDR3 bases are TGTGCCAGCAGCGCGTCCCGGGACAGGGGGAGTGAAAAACTGTTTTTT.

This clonotype has a count of ten or more. The chain has TRBV5-6 and TRBJ1-5; 7 nucleotides match TRBD1. This CDR3 spans 15 amino acids. Germline V CDR1 and CDR2: SGHDT, YYEEEE. The ends lost 1 base at V and 2 bases at J; junction bases unmatched: 3. The CDR3 sequence is CASSLKGAGNQPQHF. In DNA form, the CDR3 reads TGTGCCAGCAGCTTGAAGGGGGCGGGCAATCAGCCCCAGCATTTT. The full variable domain, in which reference TRBV5-6 and TRBJ1-5 provide the parts outside the CDR3, is DAGVTQSPTHLIKTRGQQVTLRCSPKSGHDTVSWYQQALGQGPQFIFQYYEEEERQRGNFPDRFSGHQFPNYSSELNVNALLLGDSALYLCASSLKGAGNQPQHFGDGTRLSIL.

This clonotype was found many times. The V gene is TRBV10-3, the J gene TRBJ2-7, with 8 nucleotides matching TRBD2. J lost 2 bases, V lost 0 bases, and 3 bases had no gene match. Looked up from germline, CDR1 is ENHRY and CDR2 is SYGVKD. The CDR3 length is 15 residues. In nucleotides, the CDR3 is TGTGCCATCAGTGAGTCTGGGGGACTAGCCTACGAGCAGTACTTC. Translation: CAISESGGLAYEQYF.

This clonotype was counted many times. The genes are TRBV13 and TRBJ1-3, with 7 bases fitting TRBD1. Germline CDR1 reads PRHDT; CDR2 reads FYEKMQ (reference sequence). The V segment lost 6 bases and the J segment 0 bases; nucleotides outside the gene matches: 8. The CDR3 is 16 residues long. The CDR3, as DNA: TGTGCCAGCAGTCTTGCAGGGACAGCCTCTGGAAACACCATATATTTT. It translates to CASSLAGTASGNTIYF.

The chain uses TRBV2 and TRBJ2-2; 8 bases match TRBD1. Germline V gene sequence: CDR1 SNHLY, CDR2 FYNNEI. V lost 4 bases to trimming and J lost 3 bases; unmatched junction nucleotides: 4. This CDR3 is built from 15 residues. The CDR3 loop is CASSGGQGDTGELFF. For the CDR3, the DNA is TGTGCCAGCAGTGGCGGACAGGGTGACACCGGGGAGCTGTTTTTT.

This clonotype showed up just once. The chain carries TRBV19 and TRBJ1-2; a possible D gene is TRBD1 (5 bases). Germline CDR1 LNHDA, CDR2 SQIVND (reference sequence). The CDR3 contains 13 residues. V shed 11 bases and J shed 7 bases, with 20 bases lying between them. The CDR3 protein is CAAQTQGLGGYTF. The CDR3, as DNA: TGTGCCGCGCAGACCCAGGGTTTGGGTGGCTACACCTTC.

The genes are TRBV5-4 and TRBJ2-7; TRBD2 matches 9 bases. Unmatched junction bases numbered 10, after V lost 4 bases and J lost 2 bases. The CDR3 covers 16 residues. From germline, CDR1 is SGHNT and CDR2 YYREEE (reference sequence). CDR3 DNA: TGTGCCAGCAGCCCTGGGGGGACTAGCAGAACCTACGAGCAGTACTTC. This gives the protein CASSPGGTSRTYEQYF. The variable domain in full, with the rest retrieved from reference TRBV5-4 and TRBJ2-7, is ETGVTQSPTHLIKTRGQQVTLRCSSQSGHNTVSWYQQALGQGPQFIFQYYREEENGRGNFPPRFSGLQFPNYSSELNVNALELDDSALYLCASSPGGTSRTYEQYFGPGTRLTVT.

With respect to this clonotype: One base away lies a much larger clone, so this may be a sequencing read error. The chain uses TRBV10-3 and TRBJ1-6, with D unresolved. Germline CDR1 is ENHRY and CDR2 is SYGVKD. There are 15 residues in the CDR3. The CDR3 nucleotides read TGTGCCATCAGTTACCATCGGCCCTACAATTCACCCCTCCACTTT. Translated, it gives CAISYHRPYNSPLHF.

This clonotype was counted only a few times. CDR3 sequence (DNA): TGTGCCAGCAGCTTCGGGGGCTCTGGAAACACCTTC. It yields the protein CASSFGGSGNTF. This rearrangement joins TRBV11-2 to TRBJ1-2, with TRBD1 as a possible D gene (6 bases). Trimming stripped 3 bases from V and 12 bases from J, with 14 bases between. Germline V gene data show CDR1 as SGHAT and CDR2 as FQNNGV. The CDR3 runs to 12 residues. Full variable domain (outside the CDR3, taken from reference TRBV11-2 and TRBJ1-2): EAGVAQSPRYKIIEKRQSVAFWCNPISGHATLYWYQQILGQGPKLLIQFQNNGVVDDSQLPKDRFSAERLKGVDSTLKIQPAKLEDSAVYLCASSFGGSGNTFGSGTRLTVV.

This clonotype was seen just once. J is TRBJ2-2 and V is TRBV15; D is possibly TRBD2 (6 bases). The CDR3 sequence is 24 residues long. V was cut by 5 bases and J by 0 bases, with 37 bases left in between. CDR1 and CDR2 from the germline V gene are LNHNV and YYDKDF (reference sequence). The CDR3 region has the DNA TGTGCCACCAGCCCCCAACGGCGGGGATTTTTAGGATCTGGTCGGCGGACGAACACCGGGGAGCTGTTTTTT. It is translated as CATSPQRRGFLGSGRRTNTGELFF.

This chain uses TRBV15 with TRBJ2-7; tentatively, D is TRBD1 (6 bases). The germline gives CDR1 LNHNV, CDR2 YYDKDF (reference sequence). The V and J ends lost 2 bases and 4 bases respectively, with 9 bases between them. CDR3 length equals 13 residues. The DNA of the CDR3 is TGTGCCACCAGCAGAACAGGGTCGTACGAGCAGTACTTC. It encodes CATSRTGSYEQYF.

This clonotype was seen many times. This chain joins TRBV4-1 and TRBJ2-5; no reliable D call. In germline, CDR1 is MGHRA, CDR2 YSYEKL. Trimming removed 4 bases at V and 5 bases at J, with 17 bases between. CDR3 length: 15 amino acids. CDR3 in amino acids: CASSRTAYLEETQYF. The DNA for the CDR3 is TGCGCCAGCAGCCGAACGGCCTATCTGGAGGAGACCCAGTACTTC.

J is TRBJ1-1 and V is TRBV7-9, with D unclear. Germline V gene data show CDR1 as SEHNR and CDR2 as FQNEAQ (reference sequence). This CDR3 is 16 amino acids long. V gave up 5 bases and J gave up 5 bases, with 21 bases separating them. The CDR3 here is CASSLGSAGIGTEAFF. For the CDR3, the DNA is TGTGCCAGCAGCCTCGGATCAGCGGGGATTGGTACTGAAGCTTTCTTT.